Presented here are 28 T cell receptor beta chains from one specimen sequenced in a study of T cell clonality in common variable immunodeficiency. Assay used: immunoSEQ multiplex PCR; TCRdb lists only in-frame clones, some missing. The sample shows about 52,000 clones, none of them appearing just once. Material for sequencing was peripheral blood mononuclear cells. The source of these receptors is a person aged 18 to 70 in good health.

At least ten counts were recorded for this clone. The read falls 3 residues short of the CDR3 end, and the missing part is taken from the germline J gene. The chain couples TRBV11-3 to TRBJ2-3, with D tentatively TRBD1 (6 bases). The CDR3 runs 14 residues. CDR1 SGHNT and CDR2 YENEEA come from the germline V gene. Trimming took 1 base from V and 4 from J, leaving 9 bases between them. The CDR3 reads CASSLGTEADTQYF. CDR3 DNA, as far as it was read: TGTGCCAGCAGCTTAGGGACAGAGGCAGATACG.

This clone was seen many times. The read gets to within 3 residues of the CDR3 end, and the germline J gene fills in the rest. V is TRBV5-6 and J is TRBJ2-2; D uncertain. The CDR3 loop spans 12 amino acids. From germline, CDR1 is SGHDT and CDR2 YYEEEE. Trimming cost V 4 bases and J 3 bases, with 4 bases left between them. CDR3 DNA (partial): TGTGCCAGCAGCCTATACACCGGGGAG. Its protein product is CASSLYTGE. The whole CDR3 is CASSLYTGELFF.

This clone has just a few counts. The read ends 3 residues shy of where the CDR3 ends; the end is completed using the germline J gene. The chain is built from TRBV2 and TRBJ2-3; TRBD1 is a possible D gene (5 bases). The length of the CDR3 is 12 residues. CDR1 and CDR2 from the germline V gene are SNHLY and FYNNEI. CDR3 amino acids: CASSQGWQPQYF. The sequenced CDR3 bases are TGTGCCAGCAGTCAGGGTTGGCAGCCG.

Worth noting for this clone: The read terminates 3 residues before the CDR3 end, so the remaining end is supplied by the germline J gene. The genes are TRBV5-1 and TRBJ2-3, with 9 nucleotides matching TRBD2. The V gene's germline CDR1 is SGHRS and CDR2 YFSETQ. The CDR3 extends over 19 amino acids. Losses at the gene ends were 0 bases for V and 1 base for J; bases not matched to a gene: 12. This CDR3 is CASSLGFSDSGSGTDTQYF. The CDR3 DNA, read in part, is TGCGCCAGCAGCTTGGGTTTTTCGGATAGCGGGAGTGGCACAGATACG.

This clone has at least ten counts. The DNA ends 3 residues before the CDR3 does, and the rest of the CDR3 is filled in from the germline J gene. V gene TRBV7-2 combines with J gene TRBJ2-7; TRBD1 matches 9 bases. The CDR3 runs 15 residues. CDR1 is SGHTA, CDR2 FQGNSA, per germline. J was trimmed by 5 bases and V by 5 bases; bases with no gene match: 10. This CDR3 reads CASSLPTGGTNEQYF. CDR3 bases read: TGTGCCAGCAGCCTACCGACAGGGGGGACAAACGAG. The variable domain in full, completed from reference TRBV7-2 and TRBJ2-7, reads GAGVSQSPSNKVTEKGKDVELRCDPISGHTALYWYRQSLGQGLEFLIYFQGNSAPDKSGLPSDRFSAERTGGSVSTLTIQRTQQEDSAVYLCASSLPTGGTNEQYFGPGTRLTVT.

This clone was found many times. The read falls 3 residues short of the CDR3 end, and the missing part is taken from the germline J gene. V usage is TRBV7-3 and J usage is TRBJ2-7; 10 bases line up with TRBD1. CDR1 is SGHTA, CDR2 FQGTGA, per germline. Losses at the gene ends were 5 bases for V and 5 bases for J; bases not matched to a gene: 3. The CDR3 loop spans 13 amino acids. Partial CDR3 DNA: TGTGCCAGCAGCGCGGACAGGGGGAACGAG. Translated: CASSADRGNE. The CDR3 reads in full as CASSADRGNEQYF.

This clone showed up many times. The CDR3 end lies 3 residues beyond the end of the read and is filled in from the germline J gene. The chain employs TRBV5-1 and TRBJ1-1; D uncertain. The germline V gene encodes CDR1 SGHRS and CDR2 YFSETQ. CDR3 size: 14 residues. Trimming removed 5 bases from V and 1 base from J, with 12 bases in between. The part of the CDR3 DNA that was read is TGCGCCAGCAGTCTAGCGATGGGGAACACTGAA. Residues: CASSLAMGNTE. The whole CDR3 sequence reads CASSLAMGNTEAFF.

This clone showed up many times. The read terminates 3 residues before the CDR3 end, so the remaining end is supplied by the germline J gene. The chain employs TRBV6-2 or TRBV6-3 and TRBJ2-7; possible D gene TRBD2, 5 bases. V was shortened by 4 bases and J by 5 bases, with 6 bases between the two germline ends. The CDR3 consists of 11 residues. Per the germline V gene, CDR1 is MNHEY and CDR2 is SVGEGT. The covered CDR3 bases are TGTGCCAGCAGTTCACTAGACGAG. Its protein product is CASSSLDE. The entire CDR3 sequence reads CASSSLDEQYF.

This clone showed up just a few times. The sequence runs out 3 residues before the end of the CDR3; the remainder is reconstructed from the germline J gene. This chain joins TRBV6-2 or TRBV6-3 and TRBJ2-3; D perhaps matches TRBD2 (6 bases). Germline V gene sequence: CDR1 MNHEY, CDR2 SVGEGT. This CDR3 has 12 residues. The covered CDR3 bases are TGTGCCAGCATGGGAGGCGGGGAGACG. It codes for CASMGGGET. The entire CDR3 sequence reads CASMGGGETQYF.

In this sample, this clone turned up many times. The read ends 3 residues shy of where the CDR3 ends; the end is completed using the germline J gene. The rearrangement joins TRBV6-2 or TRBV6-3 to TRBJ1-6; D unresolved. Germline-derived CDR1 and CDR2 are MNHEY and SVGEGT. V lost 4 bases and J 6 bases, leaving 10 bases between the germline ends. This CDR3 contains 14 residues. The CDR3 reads CASSFRRTNSPLHF. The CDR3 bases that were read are TGTGCCAGCAGTTTCAGGAGAACTAATTCACCC.

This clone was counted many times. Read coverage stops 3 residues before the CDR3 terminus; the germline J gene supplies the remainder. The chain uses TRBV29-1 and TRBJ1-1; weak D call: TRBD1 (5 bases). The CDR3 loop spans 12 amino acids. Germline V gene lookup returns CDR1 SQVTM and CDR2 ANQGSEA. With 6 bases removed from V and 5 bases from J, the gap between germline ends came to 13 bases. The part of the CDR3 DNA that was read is TGCAGCGTAACAGGAGGGATTACTGAA. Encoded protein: CSVTGGITE. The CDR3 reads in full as CSVTGGITEAFF. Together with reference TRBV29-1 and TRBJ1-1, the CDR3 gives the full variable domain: SAVISQKPSRDICQRGTSLTIQCQVDSQVTMMFWYRQQPGQSLTLIATANQGSEATYESGFVIDKFPISRPNLTFSTLTVSNMSPEDSSIYLCSVTGGITEAFFGQGTRLTVV.

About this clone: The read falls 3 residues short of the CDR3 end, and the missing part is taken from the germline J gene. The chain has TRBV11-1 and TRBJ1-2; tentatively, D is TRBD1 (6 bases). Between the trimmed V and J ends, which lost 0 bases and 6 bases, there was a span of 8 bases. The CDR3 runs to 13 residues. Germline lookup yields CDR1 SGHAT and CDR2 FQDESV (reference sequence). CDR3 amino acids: CASSLAGQHGYTF. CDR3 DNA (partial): TGTGCCAGCAGCTTAGCGGGACAACATGGC.

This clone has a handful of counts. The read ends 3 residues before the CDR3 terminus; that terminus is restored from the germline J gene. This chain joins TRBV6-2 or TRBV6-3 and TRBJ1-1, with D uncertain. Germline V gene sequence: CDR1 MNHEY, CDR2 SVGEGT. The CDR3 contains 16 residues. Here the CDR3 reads CASSFGLAFSYNEAFF. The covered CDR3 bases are TGTGCCAGCAGTTTCGGACTAGCCTTTTCCTACAATGAG.

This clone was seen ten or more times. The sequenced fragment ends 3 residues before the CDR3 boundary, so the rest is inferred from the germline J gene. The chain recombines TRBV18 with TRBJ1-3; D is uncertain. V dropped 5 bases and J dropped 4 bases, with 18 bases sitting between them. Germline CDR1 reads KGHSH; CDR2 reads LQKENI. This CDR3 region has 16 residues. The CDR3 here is CASSSTVQVLGNTIYF. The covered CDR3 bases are TGTGCCAGCTCATCTACAGTGCAGGTTCTGGGAAACACC.

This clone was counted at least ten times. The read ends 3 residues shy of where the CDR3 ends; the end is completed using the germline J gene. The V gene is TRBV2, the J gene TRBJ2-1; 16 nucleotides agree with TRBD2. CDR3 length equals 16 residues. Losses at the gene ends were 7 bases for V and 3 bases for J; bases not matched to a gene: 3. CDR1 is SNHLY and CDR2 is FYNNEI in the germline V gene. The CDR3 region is CASTGTSGGDYNEQFF. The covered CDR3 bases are TGTGCCAGCACAGGGACTAGCGGGGGGGACTACAATGAG.

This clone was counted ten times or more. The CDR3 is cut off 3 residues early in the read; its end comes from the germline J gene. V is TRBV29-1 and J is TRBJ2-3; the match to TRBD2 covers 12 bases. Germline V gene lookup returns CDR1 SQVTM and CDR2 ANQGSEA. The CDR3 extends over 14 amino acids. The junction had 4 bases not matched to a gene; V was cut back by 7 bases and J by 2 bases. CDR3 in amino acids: CSARLAGDTDTQYF. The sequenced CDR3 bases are TGCAGCGCCAGACTAGCGGGAGACACAGATACG.

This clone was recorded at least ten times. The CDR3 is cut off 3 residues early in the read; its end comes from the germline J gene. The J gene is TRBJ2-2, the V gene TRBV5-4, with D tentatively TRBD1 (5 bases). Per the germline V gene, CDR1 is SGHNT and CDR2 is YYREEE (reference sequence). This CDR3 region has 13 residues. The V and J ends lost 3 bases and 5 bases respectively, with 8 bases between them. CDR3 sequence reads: CASSSRATGELFF. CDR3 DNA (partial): TGTGCCAGCAGCTCCAGGGCGACCGGGGAG.

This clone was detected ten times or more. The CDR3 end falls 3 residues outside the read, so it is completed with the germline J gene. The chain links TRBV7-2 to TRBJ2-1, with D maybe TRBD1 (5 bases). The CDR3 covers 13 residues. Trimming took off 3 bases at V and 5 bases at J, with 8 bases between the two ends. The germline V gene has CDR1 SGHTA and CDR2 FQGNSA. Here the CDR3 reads CASSLDKNNEQFF. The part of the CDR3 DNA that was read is TGTGCCAGCAGCTTGGACAAAAACAATGAG.

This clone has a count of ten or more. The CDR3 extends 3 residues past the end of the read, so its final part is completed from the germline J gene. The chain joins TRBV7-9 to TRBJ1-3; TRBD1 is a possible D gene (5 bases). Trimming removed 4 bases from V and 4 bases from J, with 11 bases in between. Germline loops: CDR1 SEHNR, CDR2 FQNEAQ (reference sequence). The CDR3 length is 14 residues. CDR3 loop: CASSSQGLGNTIYF. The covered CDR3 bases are TGTGCCAGCAGCTCGCAGGGTTTGGGAAACACC.

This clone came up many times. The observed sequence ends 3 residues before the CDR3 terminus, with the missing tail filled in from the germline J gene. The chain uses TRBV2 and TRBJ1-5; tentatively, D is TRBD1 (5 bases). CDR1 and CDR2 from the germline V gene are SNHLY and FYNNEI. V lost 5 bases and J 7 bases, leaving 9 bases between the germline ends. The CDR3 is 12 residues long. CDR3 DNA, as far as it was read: TGTGCCAGCAGTCAGGGTTGGCAGCCC. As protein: CASSQGWQP. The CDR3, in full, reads CASSQGWQPQHF.

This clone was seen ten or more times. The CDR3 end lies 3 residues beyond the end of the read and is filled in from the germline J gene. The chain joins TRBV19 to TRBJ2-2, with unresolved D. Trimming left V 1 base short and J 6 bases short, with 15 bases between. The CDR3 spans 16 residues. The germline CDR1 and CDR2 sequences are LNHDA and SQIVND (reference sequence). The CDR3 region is CASSIAPDARAGELFF. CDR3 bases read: TGTGCCAGTAGTATAGCCCCGGATGCTCGGGCCGGGGAG.

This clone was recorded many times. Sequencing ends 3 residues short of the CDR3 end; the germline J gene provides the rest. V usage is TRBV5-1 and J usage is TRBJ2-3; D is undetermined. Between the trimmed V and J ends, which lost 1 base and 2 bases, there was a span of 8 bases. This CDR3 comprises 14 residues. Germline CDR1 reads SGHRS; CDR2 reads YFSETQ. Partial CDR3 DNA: TGCGCCAGCAGCTTGACGGTTAACACAGATACG. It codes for CASSLTVNTDT. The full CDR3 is CASSLTVNTDTQYF.

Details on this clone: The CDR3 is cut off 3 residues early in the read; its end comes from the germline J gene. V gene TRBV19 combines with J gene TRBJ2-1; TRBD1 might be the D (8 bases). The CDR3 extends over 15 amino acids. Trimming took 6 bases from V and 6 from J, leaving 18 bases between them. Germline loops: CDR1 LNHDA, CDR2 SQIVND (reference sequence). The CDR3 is CASSDLNRGGNEQFF. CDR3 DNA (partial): TGTGCCAGTAGCGACTTGAACAGGGGGGGCAATGAG.

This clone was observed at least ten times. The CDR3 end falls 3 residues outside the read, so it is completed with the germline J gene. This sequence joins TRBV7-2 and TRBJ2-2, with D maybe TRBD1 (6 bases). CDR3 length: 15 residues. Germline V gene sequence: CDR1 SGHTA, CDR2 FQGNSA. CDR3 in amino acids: CASSLWGQENEKLFF. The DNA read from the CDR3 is TGTGCCAGCAGCTTATGGGGGCAGGAAAATGAAAAG.

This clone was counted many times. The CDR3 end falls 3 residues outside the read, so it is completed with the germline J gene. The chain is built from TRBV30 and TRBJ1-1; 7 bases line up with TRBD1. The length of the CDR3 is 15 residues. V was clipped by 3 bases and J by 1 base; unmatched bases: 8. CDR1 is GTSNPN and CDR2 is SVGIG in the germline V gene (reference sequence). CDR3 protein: CAWSLDRVTNTEAFF. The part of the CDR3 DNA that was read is TGTGCCTGGAGCCTAGACAGGGTCACGAACACTGAA.

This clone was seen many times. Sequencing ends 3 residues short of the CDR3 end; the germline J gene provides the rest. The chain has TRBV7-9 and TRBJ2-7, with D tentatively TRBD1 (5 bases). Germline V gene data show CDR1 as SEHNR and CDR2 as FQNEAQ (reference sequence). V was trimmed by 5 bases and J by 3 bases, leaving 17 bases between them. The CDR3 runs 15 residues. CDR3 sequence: CASSVQELSFYEQYF. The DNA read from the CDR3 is TGTGCCAGCAGCGTACAGGAACTTAGCTTCTACGAG. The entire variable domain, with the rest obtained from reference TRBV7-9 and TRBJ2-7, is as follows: DTGVSQNPRHKITKRGQNVTFRCDPISEHNRLYWYRQTLGQGPEFLTYFQNEAQLEKSRLLSDRFSAERPKGSFSTLEIQRTEQGDSAMYLCASSVQELSFYEQYFGPGTRLTVT.

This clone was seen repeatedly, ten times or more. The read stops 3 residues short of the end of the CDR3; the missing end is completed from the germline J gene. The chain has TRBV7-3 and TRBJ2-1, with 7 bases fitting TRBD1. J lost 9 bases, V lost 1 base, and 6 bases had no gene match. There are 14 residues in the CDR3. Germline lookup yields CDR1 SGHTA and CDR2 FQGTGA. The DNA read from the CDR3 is TGTGCCAGCAGCTTAAGTGGGACAGCAGGTGAG. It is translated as CASSLSGTAGE. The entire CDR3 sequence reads CASSLSGTAGEQFF.

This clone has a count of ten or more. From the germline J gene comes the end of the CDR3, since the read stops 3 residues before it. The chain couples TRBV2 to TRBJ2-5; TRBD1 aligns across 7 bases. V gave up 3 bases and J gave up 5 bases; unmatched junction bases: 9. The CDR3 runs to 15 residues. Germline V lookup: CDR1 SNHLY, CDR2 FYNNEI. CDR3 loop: CASSDGGRGWETQYF. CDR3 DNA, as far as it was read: TGTGCCAGCAGTGATGGGGGCAGGGGGTGGGAGACC.